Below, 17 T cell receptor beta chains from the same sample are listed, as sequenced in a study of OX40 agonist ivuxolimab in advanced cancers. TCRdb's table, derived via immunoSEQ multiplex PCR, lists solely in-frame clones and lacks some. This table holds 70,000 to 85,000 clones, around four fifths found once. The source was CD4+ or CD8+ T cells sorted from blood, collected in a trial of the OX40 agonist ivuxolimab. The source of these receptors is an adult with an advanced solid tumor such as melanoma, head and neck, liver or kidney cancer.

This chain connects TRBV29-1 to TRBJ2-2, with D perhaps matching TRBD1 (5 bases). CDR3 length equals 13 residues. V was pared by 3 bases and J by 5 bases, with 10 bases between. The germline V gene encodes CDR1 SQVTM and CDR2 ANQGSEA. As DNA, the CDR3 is TGCAGCGTTGATGGGGCAGGGACCGGGGAGCTGTTTTTT. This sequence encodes CSVDGAGTGELFF.

In DNA, the CDR3 is TGTGCCAGCAGTTCCACACCACCCGTGGGCGGGGAGCAGTTCTTC. Translated: CASSSTPPVGGEQFF. This chain links TRBV27 with TRBJ2-1; a possible D gene is TRBD2 (5 bases). In germline, CDR1 is MNHEY, CDR2 SMNVEV (reference sequence). CDR3 length: 15 residues. Trimming shortened V by 4 bases and J by 10 bases, and 20 bases separated the two germline ends.

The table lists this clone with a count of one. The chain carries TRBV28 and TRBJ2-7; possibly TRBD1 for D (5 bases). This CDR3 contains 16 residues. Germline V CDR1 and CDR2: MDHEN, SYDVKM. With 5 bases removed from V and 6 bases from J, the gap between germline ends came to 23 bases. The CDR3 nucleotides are TGTGCCAGCAGTCCCGCCGGCAGCAGGAGAAGGGGCGAGCAGTACTTC. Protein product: CASSPAGSRRRGEQYF.

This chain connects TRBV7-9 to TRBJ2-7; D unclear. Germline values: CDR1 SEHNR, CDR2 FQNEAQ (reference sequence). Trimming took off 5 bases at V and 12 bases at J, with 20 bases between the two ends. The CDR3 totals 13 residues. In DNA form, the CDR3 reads TGTGCCAGCAGCATCGAAATTGACCTCCACCCGTACTTC. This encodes CASSIEIDLHPYF.

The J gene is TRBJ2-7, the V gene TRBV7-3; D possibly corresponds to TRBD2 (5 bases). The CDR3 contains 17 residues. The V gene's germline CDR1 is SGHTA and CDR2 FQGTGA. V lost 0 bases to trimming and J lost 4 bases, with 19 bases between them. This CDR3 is CASSLTLPASCEYEQYF. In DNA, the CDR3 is TGTGCCAGCAGCTTAACCCTCCCGGCTAGCTGTGAGTACGAGCAGTACTTC. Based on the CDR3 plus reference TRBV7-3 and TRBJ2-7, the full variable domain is GAGVSQTPSNKVTEKGKYVELRCDPISGHTALYWYRQSLGQGPEFLIYFQGTGAADDSGLPNDRFFAVRPEGSVSTLKIQRTERGDSAVYLCASSLTLPASCEYEQYFGPGTRLTVT.

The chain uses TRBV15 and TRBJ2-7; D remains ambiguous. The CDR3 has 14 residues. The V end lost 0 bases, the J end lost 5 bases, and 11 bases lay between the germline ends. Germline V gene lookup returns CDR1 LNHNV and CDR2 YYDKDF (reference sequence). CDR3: CATSRERLFNEQYF. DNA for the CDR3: TGTGCCACCAGCAGAGAGCGCCTCTTCAACGAGCAGTACTTC.

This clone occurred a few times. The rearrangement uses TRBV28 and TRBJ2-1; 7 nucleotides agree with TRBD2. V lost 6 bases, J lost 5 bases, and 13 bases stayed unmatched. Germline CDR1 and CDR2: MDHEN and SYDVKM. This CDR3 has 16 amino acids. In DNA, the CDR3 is TGTGCCAGCAGCCAAGTTTGGGGGGAGGGTCACAATGAGCAGTTCTTC. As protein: CASSQVWGEGHNEQFF.

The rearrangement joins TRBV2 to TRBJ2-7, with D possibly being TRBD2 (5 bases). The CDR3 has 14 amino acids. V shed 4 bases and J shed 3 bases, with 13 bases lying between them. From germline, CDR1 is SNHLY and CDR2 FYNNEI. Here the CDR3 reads CASSVGNEGYEQYV. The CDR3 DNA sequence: TGTGCCAGCAGTGTAGGGAATGAGGGCTACGAGCAGTACGTC.

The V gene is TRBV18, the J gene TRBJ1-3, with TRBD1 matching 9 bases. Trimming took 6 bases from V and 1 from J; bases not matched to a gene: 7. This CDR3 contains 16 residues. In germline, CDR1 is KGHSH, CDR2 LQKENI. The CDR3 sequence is CASSPIDRGSGNTIYF. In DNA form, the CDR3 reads TGTGCCAGCTCGCCTATCGACAGGGGGTCTGGAAACACCATATATTTT. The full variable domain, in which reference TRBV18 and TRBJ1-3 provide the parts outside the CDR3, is NAGVMQNPRHLVRRRGQEARLRCSPMKGHSHVYWYRQLPEEGLKFMVYLQKENIIDESGMPKERFSAEFPKEGPSILRIQQVVRGDSAAYFCASSPIDRGSGNTIYFGEGSWLTVV.

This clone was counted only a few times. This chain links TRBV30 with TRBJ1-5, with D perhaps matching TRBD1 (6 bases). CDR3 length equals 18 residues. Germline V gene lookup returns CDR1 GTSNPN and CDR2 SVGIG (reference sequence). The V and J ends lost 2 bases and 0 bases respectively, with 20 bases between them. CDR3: CAWSPTHQGPYSNQPQHF. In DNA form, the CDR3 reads TGTGCCTGGAGTCCAACACATCAGGGGCCATATAGCAATCAGCCCCAGCATTTT. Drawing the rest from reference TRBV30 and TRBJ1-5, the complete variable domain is SQTIHQWPATLVQPVGSPLSLECTVEGTSNPNLYWYRQAAGRGLQLLFYSVGIGQISSEVPQNLSASRPQDRQFILSSKKLLLSDSGFYLCAWSPTHQGPYSNQPQHFGDGTRLSIL.

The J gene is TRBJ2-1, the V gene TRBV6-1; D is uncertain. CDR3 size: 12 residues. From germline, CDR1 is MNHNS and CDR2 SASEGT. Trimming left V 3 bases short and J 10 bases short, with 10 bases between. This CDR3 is CASSDWAREQFF. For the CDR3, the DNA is TGTGCCAGCAGTGATTGGGCCAGAGAGCAGTTCTTC.

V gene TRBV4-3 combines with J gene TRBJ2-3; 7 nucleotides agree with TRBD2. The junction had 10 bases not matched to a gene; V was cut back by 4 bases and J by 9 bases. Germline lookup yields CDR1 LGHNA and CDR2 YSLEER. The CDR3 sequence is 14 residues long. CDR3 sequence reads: CASSPGAGEGTQYF. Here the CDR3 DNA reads TGCGCCAGCAGCCCCGGGGCGGGAGAGGGAACGCAGTATTTT.

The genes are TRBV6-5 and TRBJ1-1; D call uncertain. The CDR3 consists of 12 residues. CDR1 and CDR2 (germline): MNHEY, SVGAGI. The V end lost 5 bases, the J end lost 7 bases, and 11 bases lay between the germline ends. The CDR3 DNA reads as TGTGCCAGCAGTGAGGACGGGAATGAAGCTTTCTTT. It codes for CASSEDGNEAFF.

CDR3 nucleotides: TGTGCCGGCCCGCGGACCGGGGAGCTGTTTTTT. It translates to CAGPRTGELFF. The chain combines TRBV27 with TRBJ2-2; D is uncertain. The germline gives CDR1 MNHEY, CDR2 SMNVEV (reference sequence). V shed 11 bases and J shed 5 bases, with 9 bases lying between them. The CDR3 length is 11 residues.

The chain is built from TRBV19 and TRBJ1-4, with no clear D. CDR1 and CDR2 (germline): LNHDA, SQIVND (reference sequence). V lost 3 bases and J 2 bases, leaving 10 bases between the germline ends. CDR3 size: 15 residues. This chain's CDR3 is CASSIKTLTNEKLFF. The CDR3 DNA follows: TGTGCCAGTAGTATTAAGACTCTTACTAATGAAAAACTGTTTTTT.

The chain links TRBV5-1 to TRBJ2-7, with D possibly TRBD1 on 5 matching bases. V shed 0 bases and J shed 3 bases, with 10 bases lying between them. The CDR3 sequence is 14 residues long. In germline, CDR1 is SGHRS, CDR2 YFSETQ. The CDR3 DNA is TGCGCCAGCAGCTTGGGCGACAGCGTCTACGAGCAGTACTTC. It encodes CASSLGDSVYEQYF.

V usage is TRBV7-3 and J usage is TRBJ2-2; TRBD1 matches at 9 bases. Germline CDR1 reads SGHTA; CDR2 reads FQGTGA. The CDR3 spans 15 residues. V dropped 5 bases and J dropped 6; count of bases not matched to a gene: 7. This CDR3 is CASSVRTGDSGELFF. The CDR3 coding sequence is TGTGCCAGCAGCGTCAGGACAGGGGATTCCGGGGAGCTGTTTTTT.